The sequence of this TCR beta chain was determined in a study of cytomegalovirus exposure and HLA in healthy donors. Notes on the study in general: Follow-up analysis later connected one missense variant in DCLRE1C with trimming of TCR beta V- and J-genes. Reports indicated that the classifier achieved high specificity and sensitivity in diagnosing cytomegalovirus status. The listing of 150 to 200 TCR beta chains classed them as cytomegalovirus-associated.

A multiplex PCR was run with 60 Vbeta primers and 13 Jbeta primers. Profiled with immunoSEQ multiplex PCR; TCRdb holds only in-frame clones, not every one. This repertoire shows fewer than 300,000 clones, 75% to 90% found once; its top ten account for less than 0.4%. Unrecorded immune exposures were likely, despite nominal health at sampling. Points on this clone: Antigen specificity is unknown.

The J segment lost 2 bases and the V segment lost 6 bases, leaving 10 bases of the junction unmatched. This CDR3 is built from 15 residues. The V gene's germline CDR1 is MNHEY and CDR2 SMNVEV (reference sequence). The TCR sequence derives from a girl aged 2-10 years in good health and CMV-seronegative. Sequenced sample: PBMCs. This chain joins TRBV27 and TRBJ2-7; 7 bases fit TRBD1. CDR3 nucleotide sequence: TGTGCCAGCAGCCCACTGGGACAGACCACCTACGAGCAGTACTTC. Translating it yields CASSPLGQTTYEQYF.